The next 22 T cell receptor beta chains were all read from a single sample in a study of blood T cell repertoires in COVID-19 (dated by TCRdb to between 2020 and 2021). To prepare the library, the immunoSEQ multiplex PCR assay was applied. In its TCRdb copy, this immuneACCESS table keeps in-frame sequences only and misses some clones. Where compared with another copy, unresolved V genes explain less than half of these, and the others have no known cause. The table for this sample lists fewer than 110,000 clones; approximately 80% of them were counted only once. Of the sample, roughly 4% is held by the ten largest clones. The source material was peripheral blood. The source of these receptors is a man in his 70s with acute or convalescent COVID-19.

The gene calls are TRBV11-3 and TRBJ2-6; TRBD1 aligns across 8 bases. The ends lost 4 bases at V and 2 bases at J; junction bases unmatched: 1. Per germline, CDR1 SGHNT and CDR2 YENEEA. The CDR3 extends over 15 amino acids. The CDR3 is CASSSRGPGANVLTF. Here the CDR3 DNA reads TGTGCCAGCAGCTCCAGGGGGCCTGGGGCCAACGTCCTGACTTTC.

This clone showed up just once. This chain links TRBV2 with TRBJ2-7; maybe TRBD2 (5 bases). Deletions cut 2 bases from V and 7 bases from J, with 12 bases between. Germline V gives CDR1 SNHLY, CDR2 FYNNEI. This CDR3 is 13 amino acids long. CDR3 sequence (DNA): TGTGCCAGCAGTGAACCTCCGCCGGGGGAGCAGTACTTC. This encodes CASSEPPPGEQYF.

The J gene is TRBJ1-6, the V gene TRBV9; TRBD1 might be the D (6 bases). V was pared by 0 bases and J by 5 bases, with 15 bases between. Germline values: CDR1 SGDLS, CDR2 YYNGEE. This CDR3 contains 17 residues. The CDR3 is CASSVGIGDTDNSPLHF. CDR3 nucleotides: TGTGCCAGCAGCGTAGGTATCGGGGACACAGATAATTCACCCCTCCACTTT.

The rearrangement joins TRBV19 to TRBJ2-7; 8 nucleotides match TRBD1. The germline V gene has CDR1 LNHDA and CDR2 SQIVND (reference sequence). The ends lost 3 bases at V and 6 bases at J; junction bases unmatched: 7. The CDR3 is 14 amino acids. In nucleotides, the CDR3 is TGTGCCAGTAGTATGAGGACAGGGAATGGCGAGCAGTACTTC. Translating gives CASSMRTGNGEQYF. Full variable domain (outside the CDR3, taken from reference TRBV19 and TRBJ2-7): DGGITQSPKYLFRKEGQNVTLSCEQNLNHDAMYWYRQDPGQGLRLIYYSQIVNDFQKGDIAEGYSVSREKKESFPLTVTSAQKNPTAFYLCASSMRTGNGEQYFGPGTRLTVT.

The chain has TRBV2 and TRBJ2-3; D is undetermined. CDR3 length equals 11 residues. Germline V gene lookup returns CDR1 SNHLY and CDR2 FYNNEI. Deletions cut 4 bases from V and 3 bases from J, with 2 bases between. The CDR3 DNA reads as TGTGCCAGCAGTGTAACAGATACGCAGTATTTT. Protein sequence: CASSVTDTQYF.

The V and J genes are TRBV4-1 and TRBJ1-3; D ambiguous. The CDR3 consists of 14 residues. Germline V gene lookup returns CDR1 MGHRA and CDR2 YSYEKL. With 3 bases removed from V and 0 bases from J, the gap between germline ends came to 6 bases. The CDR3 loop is CASSQGSSGNTIYF. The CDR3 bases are TGCGCCAGCAGCCAGGGGAGCTCTGGAAACACCATATATTTT.

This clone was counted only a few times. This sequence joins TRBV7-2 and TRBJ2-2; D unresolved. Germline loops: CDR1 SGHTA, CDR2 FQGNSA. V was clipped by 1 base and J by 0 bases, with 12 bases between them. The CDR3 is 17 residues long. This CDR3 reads CASSLVPGPPNTGELFF. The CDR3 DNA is TGTGCCAGCAGCTTAGTACCGGGTCCACCGAACACCGGGGAGCTGTTTTTT.

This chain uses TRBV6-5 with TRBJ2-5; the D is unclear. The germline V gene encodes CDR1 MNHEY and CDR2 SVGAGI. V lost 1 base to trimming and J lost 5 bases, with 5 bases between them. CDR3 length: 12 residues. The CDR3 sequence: CASSYFGETQYF. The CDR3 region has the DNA TGTGCCAGCAGTTACTTCGGGGAGACCCAGTACTTC.

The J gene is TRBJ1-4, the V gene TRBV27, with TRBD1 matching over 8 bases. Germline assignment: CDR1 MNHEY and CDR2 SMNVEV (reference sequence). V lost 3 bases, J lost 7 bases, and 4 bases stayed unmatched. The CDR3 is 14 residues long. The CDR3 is CASSLRQGSEKLFF. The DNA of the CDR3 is TGTGCCAGCAGTTTGCGACAGGGGTCTGAAAAACTGTTTTTT.

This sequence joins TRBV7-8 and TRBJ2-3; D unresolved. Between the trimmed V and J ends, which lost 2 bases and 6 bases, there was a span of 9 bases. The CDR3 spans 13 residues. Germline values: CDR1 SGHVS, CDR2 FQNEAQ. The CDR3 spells CASSLRFGDTQYF. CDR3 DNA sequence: TGTGCCAGCAGCTTAAGGTTCGGGGATACGCAGTATTTT.

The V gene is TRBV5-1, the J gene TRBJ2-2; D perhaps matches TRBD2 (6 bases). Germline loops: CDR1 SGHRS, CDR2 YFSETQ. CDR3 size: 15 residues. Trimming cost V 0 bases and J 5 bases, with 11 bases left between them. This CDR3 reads CASSLVGGLTGELFF. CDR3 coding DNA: TGCGCCAGCAGCTTGGTCGGGGGTTTAACCGGGGAGCTGTTTTTT.

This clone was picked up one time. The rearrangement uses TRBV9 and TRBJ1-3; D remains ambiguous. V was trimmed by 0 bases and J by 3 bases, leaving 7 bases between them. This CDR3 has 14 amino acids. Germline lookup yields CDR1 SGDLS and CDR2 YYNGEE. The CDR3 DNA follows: TGTGCCAGCAGCGTAGCGGTCGGTGGAAACACCATATATTTT. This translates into CASSVAVGGNTIYF.

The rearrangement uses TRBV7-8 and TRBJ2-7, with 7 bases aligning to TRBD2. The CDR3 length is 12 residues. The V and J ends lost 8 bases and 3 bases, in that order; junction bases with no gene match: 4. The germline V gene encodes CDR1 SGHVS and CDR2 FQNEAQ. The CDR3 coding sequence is TGTGCCAGCGACTCGGGGGGCTACGAGCAGTACTTC. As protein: CASDSGGYEQYF.

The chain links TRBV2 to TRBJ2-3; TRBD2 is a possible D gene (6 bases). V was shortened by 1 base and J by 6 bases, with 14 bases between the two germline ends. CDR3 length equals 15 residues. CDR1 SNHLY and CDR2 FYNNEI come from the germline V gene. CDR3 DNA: TGTGCCAGCAGTGAAGTAGCGGTCCCTAACGATACGCAGTATTTT. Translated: CASSEVAVPNDTQYF.

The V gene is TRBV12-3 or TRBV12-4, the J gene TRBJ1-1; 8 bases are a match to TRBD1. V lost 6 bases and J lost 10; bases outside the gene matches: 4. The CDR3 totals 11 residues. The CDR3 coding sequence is TGTGCCAGCAGCTTGGGGACAGGAGCTTTCTTT. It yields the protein CASSLGTGAFF.

The CDR3 reads CASRAGTGARSTDTQYF. Written as DNA, the CDR3 is TGCGCCAGCAGAGCCGGGACAGGGGCTCGTAGCACAGATACGCAGTATTTT. This rearrangement joins TRBV5-1 to TRBJ2-3, with 10 bases that match TRBD1. The CDR3 consists of 17 residues. Trimming removed 5 bases from V and 0 bases from J; junction bases left unmatched: 9. Germline V CDR1 and CDR2: SGHRS, YFSETQ.

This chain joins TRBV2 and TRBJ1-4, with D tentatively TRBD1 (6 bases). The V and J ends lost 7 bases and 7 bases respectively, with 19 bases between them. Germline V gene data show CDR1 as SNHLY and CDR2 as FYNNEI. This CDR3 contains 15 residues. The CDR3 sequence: CASKGLRGGGEKLFF. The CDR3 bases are TGTGCCAGCAAGGGACTAAGGGGGGGAGGTGAAAAACTGTTTTTT. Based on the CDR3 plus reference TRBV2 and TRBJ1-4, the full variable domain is EPEVTQTPSHQVTQMGQEVILRCVPISNHLYFYWYRQILGQKVEFLVSFYNNEISEKSEIFDDQFSVERPDGSNFTLKIRSTKLEDSAMYFCASKGLRGGGEKLFFGSGTQLSVL.

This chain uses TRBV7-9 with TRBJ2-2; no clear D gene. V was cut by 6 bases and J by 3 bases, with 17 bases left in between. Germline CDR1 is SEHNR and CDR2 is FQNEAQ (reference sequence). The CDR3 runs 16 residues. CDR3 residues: CASRPIVLSDTGELFF. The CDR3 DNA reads TGTGCCAGCAGACCCATCGTCCTGTCGGACACCGGGGAGCTGTTTTTT.

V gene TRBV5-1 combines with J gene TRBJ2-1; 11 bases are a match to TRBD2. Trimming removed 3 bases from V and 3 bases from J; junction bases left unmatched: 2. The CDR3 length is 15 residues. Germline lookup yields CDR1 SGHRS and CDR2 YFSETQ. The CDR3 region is CASSSTSGGYNEQFF. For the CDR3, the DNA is TGCGCCAGCAGCTCTACTAGCGGGGGCTACAATGAGCAGTTCTTC.

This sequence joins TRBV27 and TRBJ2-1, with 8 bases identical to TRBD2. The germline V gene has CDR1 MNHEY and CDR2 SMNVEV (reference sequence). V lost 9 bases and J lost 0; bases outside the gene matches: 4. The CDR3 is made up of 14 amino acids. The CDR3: CASRLANSYNEQFF. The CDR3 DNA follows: TGTGCCAGTAGACTAGCGAACTCCTACAATGAGCAGTTCTTC.

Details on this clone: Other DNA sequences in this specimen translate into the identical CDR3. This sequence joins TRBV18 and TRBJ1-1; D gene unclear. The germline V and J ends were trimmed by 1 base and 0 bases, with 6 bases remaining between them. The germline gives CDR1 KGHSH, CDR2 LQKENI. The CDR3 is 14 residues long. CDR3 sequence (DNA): TGTGCCAGCTCACCACTTGAGATGAACACTGAAGCTTTCTTT. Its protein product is CASSPLEMNTEAFF.

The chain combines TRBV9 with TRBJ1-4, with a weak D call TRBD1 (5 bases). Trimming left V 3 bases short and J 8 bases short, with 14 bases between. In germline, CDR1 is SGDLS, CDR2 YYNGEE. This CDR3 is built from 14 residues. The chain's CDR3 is CASSDGGAGEKLFF. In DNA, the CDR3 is TGTGCCAGCAGCGATGGCGGGGCAGGCGAAAAACTGTTTTTT.